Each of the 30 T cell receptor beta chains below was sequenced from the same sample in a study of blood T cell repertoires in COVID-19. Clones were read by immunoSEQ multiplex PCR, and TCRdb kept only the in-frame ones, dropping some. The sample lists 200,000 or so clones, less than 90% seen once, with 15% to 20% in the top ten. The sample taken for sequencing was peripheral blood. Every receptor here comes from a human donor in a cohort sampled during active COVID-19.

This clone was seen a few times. CDR3 protein: CASRSTGRNGYTF. The CDR3 bases are TGTGCCAGCAGATCAACAGGGAGAAATGGCTACACCTTC. This chain links TRBV9 with TRBJ1-2; possibly TRBD1 for D (6 bases). This CDR3 has 13 residues. V dropped 5 bases and J dropped 6 bases, with 14 bases sitting between them. Per germline, CDR1 SGDLS and CDR2 YYNGEE.

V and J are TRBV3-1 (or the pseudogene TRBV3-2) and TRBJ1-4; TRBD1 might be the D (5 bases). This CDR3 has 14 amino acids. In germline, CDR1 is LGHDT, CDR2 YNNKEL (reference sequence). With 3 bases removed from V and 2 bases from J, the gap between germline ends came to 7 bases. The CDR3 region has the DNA TGTGCCAGCAGCCACAGGGTGACTAATGAAAAACTGTTTTTT. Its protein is CASSHRVTNEKLFF.

CDR3 region: CASSSPYGRETQYF. The DNA of the CDR3 is TGTGCCAGCAGTAGTCCTTACGGCAGGGAGACCCAGTACTTC. This chain connects TRBV6-5 to TRBJ2-5; no reliable D call. The germline V and J ends were trimmed by 5 bases and 5 bases, with 15 bases remaining between them. Germline loops: CDR1 MNHEY, CDR2 SVGAGI. This CDR3 region has 14 residues.

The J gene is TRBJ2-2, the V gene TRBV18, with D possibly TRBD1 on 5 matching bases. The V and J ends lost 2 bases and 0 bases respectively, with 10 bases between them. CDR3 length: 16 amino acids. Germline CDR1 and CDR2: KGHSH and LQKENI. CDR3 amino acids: CASSPNRQANTGELFF. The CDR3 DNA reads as TGTGCCAGCTCACCAAACAGGCAGGCGAACACCGGGGAGCTGTTTTTT.

The CDR3 loop reads CASSSQNSPLHF. Written as DNA, the CDR3 is TGTGCCAGCAGTTCCCAGAATTCACCCCTCCACTTT. The chain combines TRBV27 with TRBJ1-6; D not certain. The V gene's germline CDR1 is MNHEY and CDR2 SMNVEV (reference sequence). The CDR3 contains 12 residues. Trimming stripped 4 bases from V and 7 bases from J, with 5 bases between.

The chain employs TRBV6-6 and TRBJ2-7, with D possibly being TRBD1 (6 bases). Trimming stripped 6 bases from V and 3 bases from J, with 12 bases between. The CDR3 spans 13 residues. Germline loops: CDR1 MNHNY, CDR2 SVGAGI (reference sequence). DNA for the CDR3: TGTGCCAGCAGCGACAGGATTAGCTACGAGCAGTACTTC. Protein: CASSDRISYEQYF.

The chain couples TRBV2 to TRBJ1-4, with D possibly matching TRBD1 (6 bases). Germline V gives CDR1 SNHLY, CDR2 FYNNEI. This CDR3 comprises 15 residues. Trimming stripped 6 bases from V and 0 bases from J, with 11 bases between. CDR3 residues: CASRRDTSTNEKLFF. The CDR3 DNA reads TGTGCCAGCAGGAGGGACACCTCAACTAATGAAAAACTGTTTTTT.

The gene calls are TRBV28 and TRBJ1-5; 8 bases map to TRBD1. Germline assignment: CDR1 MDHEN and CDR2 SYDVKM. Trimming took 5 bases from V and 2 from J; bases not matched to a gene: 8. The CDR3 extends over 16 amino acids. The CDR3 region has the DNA TGTGCCAGCAGTGCAACAGGGGGGGAACGCAATCAGCCCCAGCATTTT. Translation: CASSATGGERNQPQHF.

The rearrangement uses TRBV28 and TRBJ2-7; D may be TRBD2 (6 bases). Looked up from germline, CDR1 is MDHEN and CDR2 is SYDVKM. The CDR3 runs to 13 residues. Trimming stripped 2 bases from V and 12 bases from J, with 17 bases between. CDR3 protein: CASSLVGSIKAYF. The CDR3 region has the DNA TGTGCCAGCAGTTTAGTCGGGAGCATAAAGGCGTACTTC.

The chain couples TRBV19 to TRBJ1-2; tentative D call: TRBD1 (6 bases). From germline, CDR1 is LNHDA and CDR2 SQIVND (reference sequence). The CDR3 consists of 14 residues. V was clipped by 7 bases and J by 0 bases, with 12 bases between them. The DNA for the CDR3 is TGTGCCAGTAAGGGCAGGGGAACTAACTATGGCTACACCTTC. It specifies CASKGRGTNYGYTF.

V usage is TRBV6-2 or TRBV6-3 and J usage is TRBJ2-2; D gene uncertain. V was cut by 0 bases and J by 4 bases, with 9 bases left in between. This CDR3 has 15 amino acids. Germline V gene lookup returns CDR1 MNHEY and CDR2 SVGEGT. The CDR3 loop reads CASSYSLQVTGELFF. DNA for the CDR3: TGTGCCAGCAGTTACTCGTTGCAGGTCACCGGGGAGCTGTTTTTT.

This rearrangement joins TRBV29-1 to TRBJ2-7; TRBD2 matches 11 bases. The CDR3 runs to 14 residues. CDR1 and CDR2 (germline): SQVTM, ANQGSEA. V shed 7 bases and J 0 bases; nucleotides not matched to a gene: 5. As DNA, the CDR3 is TGCAGCGCGGCCGGGACTAGCGGCTCCTACGAGCAGTACTTC. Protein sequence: CSAAGTSGSYEQYF.

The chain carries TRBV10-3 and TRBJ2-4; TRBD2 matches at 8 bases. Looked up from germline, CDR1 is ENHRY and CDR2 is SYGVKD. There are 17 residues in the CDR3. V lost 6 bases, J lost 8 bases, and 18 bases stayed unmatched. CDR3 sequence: CAIRTSGAPSRLDIQYF. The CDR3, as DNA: TGTGCCATCAGAACTAGCGGAGCCCCATCCCGGCTGGACATTCAGTACTTC.

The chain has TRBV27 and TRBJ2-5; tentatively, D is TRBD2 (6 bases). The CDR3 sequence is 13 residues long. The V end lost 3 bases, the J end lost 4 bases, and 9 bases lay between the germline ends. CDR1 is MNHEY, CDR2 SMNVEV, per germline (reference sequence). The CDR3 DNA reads TGTGCCAGCAGTTTCGGGGGAAGAGAGACCCAGTACTTC. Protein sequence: CASSFGGRETQYF.

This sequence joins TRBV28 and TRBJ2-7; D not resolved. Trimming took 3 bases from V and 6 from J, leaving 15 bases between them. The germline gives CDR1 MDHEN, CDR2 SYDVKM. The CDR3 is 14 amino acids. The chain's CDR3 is CASSFLQQDREQYF. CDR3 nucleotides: TGTGCCAGCAGTTTCCTTCAGCAGGATCGCGAGCAGTACTTC.

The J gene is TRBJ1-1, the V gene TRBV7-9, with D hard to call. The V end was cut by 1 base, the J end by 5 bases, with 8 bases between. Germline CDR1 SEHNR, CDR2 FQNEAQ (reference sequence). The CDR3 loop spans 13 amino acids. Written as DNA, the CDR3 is TGTGCCAGCAGCTTAGAAAGAGGGACTGAAGCTTTCTTT. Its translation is CASSLERGTEAFF.

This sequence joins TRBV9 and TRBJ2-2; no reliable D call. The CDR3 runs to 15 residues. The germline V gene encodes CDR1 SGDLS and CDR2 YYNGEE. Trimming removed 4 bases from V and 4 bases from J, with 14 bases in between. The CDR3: CASSSLELSTGELFF. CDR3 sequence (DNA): TGTGCCAGCAGCTCCCTCGAACTTTCCACCGGGGAGCTGTTTTTT.

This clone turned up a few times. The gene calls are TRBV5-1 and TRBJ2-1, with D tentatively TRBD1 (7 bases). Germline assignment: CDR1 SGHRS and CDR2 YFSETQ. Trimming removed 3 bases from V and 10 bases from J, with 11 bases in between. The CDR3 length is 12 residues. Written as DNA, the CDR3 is TGCGCCAGCAGCTCCCCAGGGGGGGAGCAGTTCTTC. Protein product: CASSSPGGEQFF.

The CDR3 spells CASSSSEGRRVYEQYF. In DNA, the CDR3 is TGCGCCAGCAGCTCATCGGAGGGGAGAAGAGTCTACGAGCAGTACTTC. The chain uses TRBV5-1 and TRBJ2-7; possibly TRBD2 for D (6 bases). Per the germline V gene, CDR1 is SGHRS and CDR2 is YFSETQ. This CDR3 is built from 16 residues. V was shortened by 3 bases and J by 3 bases, with 19 bases between the two germline ends.

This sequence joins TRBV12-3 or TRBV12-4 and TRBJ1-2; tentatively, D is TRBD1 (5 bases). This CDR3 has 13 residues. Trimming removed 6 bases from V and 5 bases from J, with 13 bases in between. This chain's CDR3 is CASRLLGVYGYTF. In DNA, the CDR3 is TGTGCCAGCAGGCTCCTAGGGGTTTATGGCTACACCTTC.

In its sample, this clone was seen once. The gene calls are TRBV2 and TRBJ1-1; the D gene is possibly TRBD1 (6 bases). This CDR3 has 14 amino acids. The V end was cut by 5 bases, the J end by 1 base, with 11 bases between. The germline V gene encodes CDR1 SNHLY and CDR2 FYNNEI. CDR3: CASSNPGQNTEAFF. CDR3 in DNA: TGTGCCAGCAGTAATCCGGGACAGAACACTGAAGCTTTCTTT.

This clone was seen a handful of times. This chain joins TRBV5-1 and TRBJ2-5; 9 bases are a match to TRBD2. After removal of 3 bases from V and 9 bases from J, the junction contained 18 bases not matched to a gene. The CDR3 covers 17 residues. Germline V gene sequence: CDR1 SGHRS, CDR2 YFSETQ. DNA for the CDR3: TGCGCCAGCAGCTCGGCCTCCGGGACTAGCCACTCCCGGGCCCAGTACTTC. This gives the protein CASSSASGTSHSRAQYF. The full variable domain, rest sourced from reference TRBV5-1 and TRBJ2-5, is KAGVTQTPRYLIKTRGQQVTLSCSPISGHRSVSWYQQTPGQGLQFLFEYFSETQRNKGNFPGRFSGRQFSNSRSEMNVSTLELGDSALYLCASSSASGTSHSRAQYFGPGTRLLVL.

CDR3 coding DNA: TGTGCCAGCAGCTCTTCTTTCACCGGGGAGCTGTTTTTT. Translating it yields CASSSSFTGELFF. This chain links TRBV5-6 with TRBJ2-2; no clear D. The V gene lost 3 bases and the J gene lost 4 bases, with 7 bases spanning the gap. The CDR3 has 13 amino acids. The germline V gene has CDR1 SGHDT and CDR2 YYEEEE. The full variable domain, completed using reference TRBV5-6 and TRBJ2-2, is DAGVTQSPTHLIKTRGQQVTLRCSPKSGHDTVSWYQQALGQGPQFIFQYYEEEERQRGNFPDRFSGHQFPNYSSELNVNALLLGDSALYLCASSSSFTGELFFGEGSRLTVL.

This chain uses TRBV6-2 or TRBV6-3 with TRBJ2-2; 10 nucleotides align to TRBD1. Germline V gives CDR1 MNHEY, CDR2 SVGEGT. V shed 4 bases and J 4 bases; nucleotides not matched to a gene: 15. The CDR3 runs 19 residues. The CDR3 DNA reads TGTGCCAGCAGTTCTCTCGGTCCGGGGACAGGGGTTTTCACCGGGGAGCTGTTTTTT. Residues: CASSSLGPGTGVFTGELFF.

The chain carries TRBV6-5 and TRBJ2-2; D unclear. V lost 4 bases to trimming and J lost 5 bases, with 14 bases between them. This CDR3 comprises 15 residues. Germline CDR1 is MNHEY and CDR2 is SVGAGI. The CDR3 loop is CASSWSWLVTGELFF. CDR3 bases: TGTGCCAGCAGTTGGAGTTGGTTGGTGACCGGGGAGCTGTTTTTT.

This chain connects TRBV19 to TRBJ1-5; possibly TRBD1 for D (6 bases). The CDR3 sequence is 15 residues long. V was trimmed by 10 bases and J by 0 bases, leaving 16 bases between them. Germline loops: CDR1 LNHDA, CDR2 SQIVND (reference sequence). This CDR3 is CATLGGAYSNQPQHF. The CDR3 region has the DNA TGTGCCACCTTAGGGGGGGCATATAGCAATCAGCCCCAGCATTTT. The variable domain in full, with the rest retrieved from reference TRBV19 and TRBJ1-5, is DGGITQSPKYLFRKEGQNVTLSCEQNLNHDAMYWYRQDPGQGLRLIYYSQIVNDFQKGDIAEGYSVSREKKESFPLTVTSAQKNPTAFYLCATLGGAYSNQPQHFGDGTRLSIL.

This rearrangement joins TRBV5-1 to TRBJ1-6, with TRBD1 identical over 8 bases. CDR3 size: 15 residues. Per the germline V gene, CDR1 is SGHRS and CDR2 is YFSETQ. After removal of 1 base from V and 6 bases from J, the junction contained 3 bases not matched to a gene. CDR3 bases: TGCGCCAGCAGCTTGCAGGGACAGGTTAATTCACCCCTCCACTTT. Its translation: CASSLQGQVNSPLHF.

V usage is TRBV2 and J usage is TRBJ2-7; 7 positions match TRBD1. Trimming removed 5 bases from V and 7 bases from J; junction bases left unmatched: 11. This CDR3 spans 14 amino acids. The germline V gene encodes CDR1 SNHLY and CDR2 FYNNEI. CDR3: CASSYRTGSGEQYF. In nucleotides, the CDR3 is TGTGCCAGCAGTTACCGGACAGGATCAGGGGAGCAGTACTTC.

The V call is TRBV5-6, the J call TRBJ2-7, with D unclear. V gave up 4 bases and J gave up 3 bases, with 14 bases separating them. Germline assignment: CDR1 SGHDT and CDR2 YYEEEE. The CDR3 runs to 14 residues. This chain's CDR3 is CASSGDRRGYEQYF. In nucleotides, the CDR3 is TGTGCCAGCAGCGGCGACCGGCGAGGCTACGAGCAGTACTTC.

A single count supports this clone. In DNA form, the CDR3 reads TGTGCCAGCAGTGGGACAGTGAGAGGAGAGCCCCAGCATTTT. Translating it yields CASSGTVRGEPQHF. This chain connects TRBV2 to TRBJ1-5; maybe TRBD1 (6 bases). V lost 4 bases and J 8 bases, leaving 15 bases between the germline ends. This CDR3 comprises 14 residues. Germline V CDR1 and CDR2: SNHLY, FYNNEI.